This TCR beta chain was found in a study of blood T cell repertoires in COVID-19. Study details: The United States, Italy and Spain were the sources of the acute and convalescent COVID-19 samples. T cells, B-cell-depleted T cells, or PBMCs supplied cDNA or gDNA.

Seattle cases were enrolled at active infection and followed longitudinally. As processed by the authors: Estimates of nucleated cell counts were drawn from the amplification of reference gene primers. Method: immunoSEQ multiplex PCR; TCRdb's copy keeps in-frame clones and lacks some. V and J calls and clone size are as listed in that table; D and trimming were resolved from the DNA. The table records hundreds of thousands of clones, about nine tenths of them present only once. This TCR derives from a woman in her twenties or thirties with COVID-19, enrolled during active disease. The sample comprised peripheral blood.

The CDR3 spells CASSSGGSEAFF. The CDR3 bases are TGTGCCAGCAGCTCAGGGGGTTCTGAAGCTTTCTTT. The chain combines TRBV9 with TRBJ1-1; 7 nucleotides line up with TRBD1. This CDR3 spans 12 amino acids. Germline CDR1 and CDR2: SGDLS and YYNGEE. Losses at the gene ends were 4 bases for V and 6 bases for J; bases not matched to a gene: 3.